The present T cell receptor (beta chain) was sequenced within a study of PD-1 blockade in classical Hodgkin lymphoma. Overall study results and limits: Complete responders possessed baseline diversity comparable to newly diagnosed patients. Exclusion applied to patients who initiated nivolumab less than 1 year following ASCT.

About this clone: Its antigen is unknown.

The data were produced by immunoSEQ multiplex PCR, yet TCRdb's version contains in-frame clones alone and is incomplete. The sample consists of some 46,000 clones, around 81% of them appearing once. Every patient relapsed after autologous stem cell transplantation, and brentuximab vedotin exposure varied. V lost 8 bases and J lost 0, with 7 bases in between. Germline values: CDR1 LNHDA, CDR2 SQIVND (reference sequence). The CDR3 length is 13 residues. Sequenced here: peripheral blood mononuclear cells (PBMCs), sampled before the second cycle of nivolumab. This receptor was obtained from a human donor with classical Hodgkin lymphoma. The gene calls are TRBV19 and TRBJ1-4; D is unresolved. In nucleotides, the CDR3 is TGTGCCAGTTCGGGAGCAACTAATGAAAAACTGTTTTTT. This codes for CASSGATNEKLFF. The complete variable domain, with remaining parts taken from reference TRBV19 and TRBJ1-4, reads DGGITQSPKYLFRKEGQNVTLSCEQNLNHDAMYWYRQDPGQGLRLIYYSQIVNDFQKGDIAEGYSVSREKKESFPLTVTSAQKNPTAFYLCASSGATNEKLFFGSGTQLSVL.